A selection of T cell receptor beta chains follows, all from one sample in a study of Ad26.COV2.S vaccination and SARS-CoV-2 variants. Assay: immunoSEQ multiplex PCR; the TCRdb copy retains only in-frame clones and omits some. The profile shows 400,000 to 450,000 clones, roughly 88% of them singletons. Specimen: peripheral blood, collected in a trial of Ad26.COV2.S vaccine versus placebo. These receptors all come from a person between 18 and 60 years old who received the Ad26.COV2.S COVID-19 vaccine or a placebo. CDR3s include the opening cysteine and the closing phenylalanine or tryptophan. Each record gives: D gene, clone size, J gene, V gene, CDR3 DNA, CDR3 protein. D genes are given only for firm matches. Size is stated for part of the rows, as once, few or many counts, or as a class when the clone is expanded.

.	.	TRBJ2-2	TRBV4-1	TGCGCCAGCAGCCAAGAAAGCCCCGGGGGATCATCCACCGGGGAGCTGTTTTTT	CASSQESPGGSSTGELFF
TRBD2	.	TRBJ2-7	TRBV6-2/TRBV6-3	TGTGCCAGCAGCCGACTAGCGCTCTACGAGCAGTACTTC	CASSRLALYEQYF
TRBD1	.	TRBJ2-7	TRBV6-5	TGTGCCAGCAGTCCCGGGACAGGGAACGAGCAGTACTTC	CASSPGTGNEQYF
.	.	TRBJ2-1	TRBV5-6	TGTGCCAGCAGCTTATTAGGTCAGCGGCAGCAGTTCTTC	CASSLLGQRQQFF
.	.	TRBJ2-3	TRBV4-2	TGTGCCAGCAGCCAAGGGGAGGTCGGGGACCCGCAGTATTTT	CASSQGEVGDPQYF
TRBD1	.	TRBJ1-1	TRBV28	TGTGCCACCACGGTTCGGCAACCTTGGACAGGGGAGAACACTGAAGCTTTCTTT	CATTVRQPWTGENTEAFF
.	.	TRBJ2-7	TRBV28	TGTGCCAGCGGACTCCAATCCTACGAGCAGTACTTC	CASGLQSYEQYF
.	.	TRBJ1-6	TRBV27	TGTGCCAGCAGTTTACTAGGGGTTAATTCACCCCTCCACTTT	CASSLLGVNSPLHF
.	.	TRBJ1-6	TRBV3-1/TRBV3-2	TGTGCCAGCAGCCAAGAAGAGGGGCCGGGGTTCCCCCTCCACTTT	CASSQEEGPGFPLHF
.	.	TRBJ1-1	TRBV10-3	TGTGCCATCAGGAATGACAAGGGGGTCACTGAAGCTTTCTTT	CAIRNDKGVTEAFF
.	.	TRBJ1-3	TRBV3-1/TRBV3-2	TGTGCCAGCAGCCAAGTACGATCTTCTGGAAACACCATATATTTT	CASSQVRSSGNTIYF
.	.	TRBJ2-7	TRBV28	TGTGCCAGCAGTCCTCCCGCGGCGGTTACAAGCTCCTACGAGCAGTACTTC	CASSPPAAVTSSYEQYF
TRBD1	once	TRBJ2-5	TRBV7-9	TGTGCCAGCAGCACTCCCAAGGACAGGGGACCGGAGACCCAGTACTTC	CASSTPKDRGPETQYF
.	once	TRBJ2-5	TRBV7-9	TGTGCCAGCAGCTTAGGAGAGTACCAAGAGACCCAGTACTTC	CASSLGEYQETQYF
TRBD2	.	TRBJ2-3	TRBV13	TGTGCCAGCAGCTTAGTTCTGCGGGAGGGGTTGCATACGCAGTATTTT	CASSLVLREGLHTQYF
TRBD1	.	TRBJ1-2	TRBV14	TGTGCCAGCAGCCCAGGGGGTAACTATGGCTACACCTTC	CASSPGGNYGYTF
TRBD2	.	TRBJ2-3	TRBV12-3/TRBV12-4	TGTGCCAGCAGGTCCGGGACTAGACGGACGCAGTATTTT	CASRSGTRRTQYF
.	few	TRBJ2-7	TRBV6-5	TGTGCCAGCAGTTACTCTCTGGACAGCTCCTACGAGCAGTACTTC	CASSYSLDSSYEQYF
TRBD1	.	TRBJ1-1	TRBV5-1	TGCGCCAGCAGCTTGGTAGCAGGGGGTACTGCTGAAGCTTTCTTT	CASSLVAGGTAEAFF
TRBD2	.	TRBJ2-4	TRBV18	TGTGCCAGCTCACCCAGCGGGAGTGGGGACATTCAGTACTTC	CASSPSGSGDIQYF
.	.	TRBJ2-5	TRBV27	TGTGCCAGCAGTTTCTCTACGGCTCAAGAGACCCAGTACTTC	CASSFSTAQETQYF
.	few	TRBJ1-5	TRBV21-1	TGTGCCAGCAGCATTCGCAGGGTGGAGTATTATAGCAATCAGCCCCAGCATTTT	CASSIRRVEYYSNQPQHF